The source of this T cell receptor (beta chain) is a study of control samples from healthy donors and cancer patients. Clones were read by immunoSEQ multiplex PCR, and TCRdb kept only the in-frame ones, dropping some. The table has over 200,000 clones, more than 65% seen once. Trimming cost V 3 bases and J 1 base; bases outside gene matches: 2. Germline values: CDR1 WNHNN, CDR2 SYGVQD (reference sequence). The CDR3 contains 15 residues. Sequences were obtained from PBMCs. The chain has TRBV10-1 and TRBJ2-7; 11 nucleotides line up with TRBD2. The clonotype originates from a woman aged 60-75 years with lung cancer. CDR3 coding DNA: TGCGCCAGCAGTGAAGGACTAGCGGGTTCCTACGAGCAGTACTTC. The encoded protein is CASSEGLAGSYEQYF.